This T cell receptor (beta chain) was captured by sequencing in a study of PD-1 blockade in classical Hodgkin lymphoma. Sequencing was performed with immunoSEQ multiplex PCR; in TCRdb, only in-frame clones are kept and a portion is missing. The profile shows about 90,000 clones, 83% of them singletons. Time point of the sample: cycle 4 day 1 (C4D1), after more than 5 weeks of nivolumab. Each patient experienced a relapse that followed autologous stem cell transplantation, and brentuximab vedotin exposure varied. The V gene's germline CDR1 is MNHNS and CDR2 SASEGT. Trimming stripped 1 base from V and 4 bases from J, with 11 bases between. This CDR3 spans 14 amino acids.

This receptor was obtained from a human donor with classical Hodgkin lymphoma. The sample was peripheral blood mononuclear cells (PBMCs), taken before the fourth cycle of nivolumab. The chain links TRBV6-1 to TRBJ2-7, with D maybe TRBD1 (6 bases). The CDR3 nucleotides are TGTGCCAGCAGTGAAGTCAGGGGAGCATACGAGCAGTACTTC. It encodes CASSEVRGAYEQYF.